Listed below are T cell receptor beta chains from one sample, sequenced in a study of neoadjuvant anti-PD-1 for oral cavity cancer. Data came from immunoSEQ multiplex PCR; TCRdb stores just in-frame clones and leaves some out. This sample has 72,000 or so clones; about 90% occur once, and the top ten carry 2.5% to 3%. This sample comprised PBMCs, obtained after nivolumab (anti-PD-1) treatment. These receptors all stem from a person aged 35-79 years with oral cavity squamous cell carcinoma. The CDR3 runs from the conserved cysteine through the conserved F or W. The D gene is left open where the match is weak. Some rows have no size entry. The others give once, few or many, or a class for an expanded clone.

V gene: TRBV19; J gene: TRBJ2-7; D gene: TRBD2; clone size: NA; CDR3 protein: CASGTSPRNEQYF; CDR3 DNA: TGTGCCAGCGGGACTAGCCCAAGGAACGAGCAGTACTTC
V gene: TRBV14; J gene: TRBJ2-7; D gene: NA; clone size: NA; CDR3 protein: CASSLAGRGLRAYEQYF; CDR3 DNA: TGTGCCAGCAGCCTCGCGGGGAGAGGGCTGCGCGCTTACGAGCAGTACTTC
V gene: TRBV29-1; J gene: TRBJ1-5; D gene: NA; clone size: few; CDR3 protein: CSVVTGNQPQHF; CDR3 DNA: TGCAGCGTTGTTACCGGCAATCAGCCCCAGCATTTT
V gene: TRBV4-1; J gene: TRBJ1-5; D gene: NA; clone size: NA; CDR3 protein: CASGAVALNQPQHF; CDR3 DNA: TGCGCCAGCGGAGCTGTGGCCCTCAATCAGCCCCAGCATTTT
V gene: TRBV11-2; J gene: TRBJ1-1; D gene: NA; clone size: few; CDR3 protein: CASSYDRYTEAFF; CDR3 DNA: TGTGCCAGCAGTTACGACAGGTACACTGAAGCTTTCTTT
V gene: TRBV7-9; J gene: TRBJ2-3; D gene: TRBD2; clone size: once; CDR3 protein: CASSLTSGRVDTQYF; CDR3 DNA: TGTGCCAGCAGCCTGACTAGCGGGAGAGTAGATACGCAGTATTTT
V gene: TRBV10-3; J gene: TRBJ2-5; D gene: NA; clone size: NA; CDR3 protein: CAAGGPQETQYF; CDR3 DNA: TGTGCCGCCGGGGGACCCCAAGAGACCCAGTACTTC
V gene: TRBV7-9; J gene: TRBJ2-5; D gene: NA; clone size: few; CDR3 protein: CASSREQETQYF; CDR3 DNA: TGTGCCAGCAGCAGGGAACAAGAGACCCAGTACTTC
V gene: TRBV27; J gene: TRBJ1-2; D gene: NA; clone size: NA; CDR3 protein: CASSLQGDYGYTF; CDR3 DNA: TGTGCCAGCAGTTTACAGGGTGACTATGGCTACACCTTC
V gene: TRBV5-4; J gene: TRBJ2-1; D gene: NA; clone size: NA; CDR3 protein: CASSDSAAYNEQFF; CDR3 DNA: TGTGCCAGCAGCGACTCCGCGGCCTACAATGAGCAGTTCTTC
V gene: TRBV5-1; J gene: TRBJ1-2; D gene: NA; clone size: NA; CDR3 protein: CASSLEDGGYTF; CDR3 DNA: TGCGCCAGCAGCTTGGAGGATGGAGGCTACACCTTC
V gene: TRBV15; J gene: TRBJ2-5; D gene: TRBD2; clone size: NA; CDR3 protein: CATSRDHIGTSGMETQYF; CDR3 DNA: TGTGCCACCAGCAGAGATCATATTGGGACTAGCGGGATGGAGACCCAGTACTTC
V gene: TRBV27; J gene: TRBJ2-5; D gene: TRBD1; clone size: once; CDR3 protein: CASSLQGAWETQYF; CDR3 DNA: TGTGCCAGCAGTCTACAGGGGGCTTGGGAGACCCAGTACTTC
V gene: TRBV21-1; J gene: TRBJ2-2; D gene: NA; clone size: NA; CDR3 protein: CASSNGGDLGELFF; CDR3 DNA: TGTGCCAGCAGCAATGGAGGGGATCTCGGGGAGCTGTTTTTT
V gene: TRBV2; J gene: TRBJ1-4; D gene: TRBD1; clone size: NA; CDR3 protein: CASKKGAWEKLFF; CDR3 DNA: TGTGCCAGCAAGAAGGGGGCTTGGGAAAAACTGTTTTTT
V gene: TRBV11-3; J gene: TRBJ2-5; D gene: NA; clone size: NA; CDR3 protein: CASSLGYSIQETQYF; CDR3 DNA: TGTGCCAGCAGCTTAGGTTACAGCATCCAAGAGACCCAGTACTTC
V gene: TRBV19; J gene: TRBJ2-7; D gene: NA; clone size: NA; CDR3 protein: CASSMRGASRANEQYF; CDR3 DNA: TGTGCCAGTAGTATGAGGGGGGCTAGTCGGGCGAACGAGCAGTACTTC
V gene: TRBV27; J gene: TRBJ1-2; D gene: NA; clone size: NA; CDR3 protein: CASSSFRDGYTF; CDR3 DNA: TGTGCCAGCAGTTCCTTCCGGGATGGCTACACCTTC
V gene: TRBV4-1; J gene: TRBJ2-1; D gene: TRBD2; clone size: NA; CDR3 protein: CASTSLAGVGNEQFF; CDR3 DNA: TGCGCCAGCACGTCTTTAGCGGGAGTTGGGAATGAGCAGTTCTTC
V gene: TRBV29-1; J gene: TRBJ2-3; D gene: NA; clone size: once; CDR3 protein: CSTYYSDTQYF; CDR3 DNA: TGCAGCACTTACTACTCAGATACGCAGTATTTT
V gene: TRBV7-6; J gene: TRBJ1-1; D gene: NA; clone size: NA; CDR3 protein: CASSLAHGTEAFF; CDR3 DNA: TGTGCCAGCAGCTTAGCCCACGGGACTGAAGCTTTCTTT
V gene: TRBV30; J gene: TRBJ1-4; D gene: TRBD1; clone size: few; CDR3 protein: CAWSPGTGLSEKLFF; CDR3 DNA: TGTGCCTGGAGCCCCGGGACAGGGTTAAGTGAAAAACTGTTTTTT
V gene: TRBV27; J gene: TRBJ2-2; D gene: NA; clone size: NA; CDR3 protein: CASSLPTSGELFF; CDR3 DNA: TGTGCCAGCAGTCTTCCGACGTCCGGGGAGCTGTTTTTT
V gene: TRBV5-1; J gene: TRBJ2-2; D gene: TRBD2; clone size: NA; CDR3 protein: CASSAGVGELFF; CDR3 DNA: TGCGCCAGCAGCGCGGGGGTCGGGGAGCTGTTTTTT
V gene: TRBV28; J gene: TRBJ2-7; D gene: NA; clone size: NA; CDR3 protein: CASTPFRPGRYEQYF; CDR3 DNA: TGTGCCAGCACCCCTTTTAGACCGGGGCGATACGAGCAGTACTTC
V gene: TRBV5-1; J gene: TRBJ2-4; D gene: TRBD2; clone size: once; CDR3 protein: CASSYLSGGASWAKNIQYF; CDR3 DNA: TGCGCCAGCAGCTACTTGAGCGGGGGGGCGAGTTGGGCCAAAAACATTCAGTACTTC
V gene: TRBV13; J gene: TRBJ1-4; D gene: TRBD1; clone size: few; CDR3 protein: CASSLKEGTGDEKLFF; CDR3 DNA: TGTGCCAGCAGCTTAAAGGAGGGGACAGGGGATGAAAAACTGTTTTTT
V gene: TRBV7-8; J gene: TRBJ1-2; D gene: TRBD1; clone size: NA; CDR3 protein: CASSLDLGQGRGYTF; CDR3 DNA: TGTGCCAGCAGCTTAGACCTGGGACAGGGAAGGGGCTACACCTTC
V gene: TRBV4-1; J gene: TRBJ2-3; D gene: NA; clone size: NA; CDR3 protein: CASSPVGEPYETDTQYF; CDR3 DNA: TGCGCCAGCAGCCCGGTGGGGGAGCCGTACGAAACAGATACGCAGTATTTT
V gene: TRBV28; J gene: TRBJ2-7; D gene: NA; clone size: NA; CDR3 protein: CASSLYQGYEQYF; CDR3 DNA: TGTGCCAGCAGTTTATACCAGGGATACGAGCAGTACTTC
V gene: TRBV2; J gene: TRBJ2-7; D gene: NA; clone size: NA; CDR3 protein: CASSRLDYEQYF; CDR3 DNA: TGTGCCAGCAGTCGACTCGACTACGAGCAGTACTTC
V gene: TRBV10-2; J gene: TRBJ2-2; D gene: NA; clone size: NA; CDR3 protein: CASSPPGTGELFF; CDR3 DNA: TGCGCCAGCAGTCCCCCCGGAACCGGGGAGCTGTTTTTT
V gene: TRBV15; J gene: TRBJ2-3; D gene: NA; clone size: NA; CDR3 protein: CATSRDQGGTDTQYF; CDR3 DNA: TGTGCCACCAGCAGAGATCAGGGTGGTACAGATACGCAGTATTTT
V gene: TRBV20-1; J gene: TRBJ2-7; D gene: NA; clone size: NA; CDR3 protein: CSATGDGQYF; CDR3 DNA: TGCAGTGCTACGGGTGATGGGCAGTACTTC
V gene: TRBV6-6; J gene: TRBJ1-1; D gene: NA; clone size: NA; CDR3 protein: CASSPNTEAFF; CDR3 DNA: TGTGCCAGCAGTCCCAACACTGAAGCTTTCTTT
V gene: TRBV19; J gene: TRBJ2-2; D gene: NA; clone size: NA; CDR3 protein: CASRRAGLAGGLFF; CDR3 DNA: TGTGCCAGTAGACGGGCAGGGTTGGCCGGGGGGCTGTTTTTT
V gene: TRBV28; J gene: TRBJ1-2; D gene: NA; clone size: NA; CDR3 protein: CASSPPLRYGYTF; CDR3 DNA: TGTGCCAGCAGCCCCCCGCTCCGGTATGGCTACACCTTC
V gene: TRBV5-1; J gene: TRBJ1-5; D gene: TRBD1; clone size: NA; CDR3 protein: CASSLNGQGGGQPQHF; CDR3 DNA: TGCGCCAGCAGCCTCAACGGACAGGGGGGAGGTCAGCCCCAGCATTTT
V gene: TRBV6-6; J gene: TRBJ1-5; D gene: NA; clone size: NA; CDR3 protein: CASRRGFGDQPQHF; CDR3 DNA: TGTGCCAGCCGGAGGGGGTTTGGGGATCAGCCCCAGCATTTT
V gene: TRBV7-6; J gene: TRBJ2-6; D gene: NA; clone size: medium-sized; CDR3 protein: CASSPGRLGANVLTF; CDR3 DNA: TGTGCCAGCAGCCCAGGCCGGTTGGGGGCCAACGTCCTGACTTTC
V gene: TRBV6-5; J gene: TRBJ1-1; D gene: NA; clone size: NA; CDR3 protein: CASSQRTGNTEAFF; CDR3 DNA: TGTGCCAGCAGTCAGAGGACGGGGAACACTGAAGCTTTCTTT
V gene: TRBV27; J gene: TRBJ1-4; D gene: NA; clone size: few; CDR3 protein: CASSSIRGGLNEKLFF; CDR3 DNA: TGTGCCAGCAGTTCCATACGGGGGGGACTTAATGAAAAACTGTTTTTT
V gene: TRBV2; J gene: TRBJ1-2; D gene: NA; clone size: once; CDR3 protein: CASSEWVYGYTF; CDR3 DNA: TGTGCCAGCAGTGAATGGGTCTATGGCTACACCTTC
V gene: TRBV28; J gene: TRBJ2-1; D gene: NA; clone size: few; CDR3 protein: CASSFLSVAYNEQFF; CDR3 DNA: TGTGCCAGCAGTTTTCTTTCTGTCGCCTACAATGAGCAGTTCTTC
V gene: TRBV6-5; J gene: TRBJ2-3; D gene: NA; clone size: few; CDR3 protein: CASSPLSDTDTQYF; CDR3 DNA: TGTGCCAGCAGTCCTCTTAGCGACACAGATACGCAGTATTTT